These 32 T cell receptor beta chains originate from one sample sequenced in a study of T cells in localized non-small cell lung cancer. Produced via immunoSEQ multiplex PCR; TCRdb's table is partial and in-frame only. Seen here are about 41,000 clones, 75% to 85% observed once, and the top ten hold roughly 7.5%. Sequencing was performed on PBMCs, taken before any cancer treatment. Receptors were obtained from a man aged 40 to 75 with stage II lung adenocarcinoma.

This clone was observed a single time. At one boundary the junction diverges from the germline segment, which might be a read error. This rearrangement joins TRBV11-1 to TRBJ2-3, with D unresolved. The V gene's germline CDR1 is SGHAT and CDR2 FQDESV (reference sequence). CDR3 size: 16 residues. CDR3 DNA sequence: TGTGCCAGCAGCTCTCCCGGTGGCCTCAGCAAAGATACGCAGTATTTT. Encoded protein: CASSSPGGLSKDTQYF.

The genes are TRBV27 and TRBJ2-3; 10 bases agree with TRBD2. J was trimmed by 9 bases and V by 5 bases; bases with no gene match: 8. This CDR3 has 14 residues. CDR1 is MNHEY, CDR2 SMNVEV, per germline (reference sequence). The CDR3 nucleotides read TGTGCCAGCAGTACTCAGACTAGCGGGTGGACGCAGTATTTT. This sequence encodes CASSTQTSGWTQYF.

This rearrangement joins TRBV5-1 to TRBJ1-3, with 7 bases that match TRBD1. Germline V lookup: CDR1 SGHRS, CDR2 YFSETQ. This CDR3 is built from 17 residues. Trimming took 1 base from V and 0 from J; bases not matched to a gene: 7. DNA of the CDR3: TGCGCCAGCAGCTTGACCCCGGGACAGAGCTCTGGAAACACCATATATTTT. Its translation is CASSLTPGQSSGNTIYF.

The chain links TRBV14 to TRBJ1-6, with D unclear. Trimming left V 5 bases short and J 7 bases short, with 9 bases between. The CDR3 has 13 residues. CDR1 is SGHDN and CDR2 is FVKESK in the germline V gene. The CDR3 DNA reads TGTGCCAGCAGCTCCAAGACGAATTCACCCCTCCACTTT. Its translation is CASSSKTNSPLHF.

J is TRBJ2-1 and V is TRBV7-2; no firm D call. The germline V gene encodes CDR1 SGHTA and CDR2 FQGNSA. CDR3 length: 14 amino acids. The germline V and J ends were trimmed by 5 bases and 4 bases, with 12 bases remaining between them. CDR3 bases: TGTGCCAGCAGCCCCCCCGGGTGGTACAATGAGCAGTTCTTC. Protein: CASSPPGWYNEQFF.

Comment on this clone: Just one base apart from a much larger clone, this may be a read error. The chain couples TRBV7-3 to TRBJ2-7, with D tentatively TRBD1 (6 bases). Germline V gene lookup returns CDR1 SGHTA and CDR2 FQGTGA. CDR3 length: 13 residues. CDR3 loop: CASSLEGVGEKYF. CDR3 nucleotides: TGTGCCAGCAGCTTAGAGGGGGTCGGCGAGAAGTACTTC.

This chain uses TRBV6-1 with TRBJ2-7; unclear D gene. Germline V gene lookup returns CDR1 MNHNS and CDR2 SASEGT. This CDR3 is 11 amino acids long. V lost 2 bases to trimming and J lost 3 bases, with 2 bases between them. The CDR3 loop reads CASSEFYEQYF. As DNA, the CDR3 is TGTGCCAGCAGTGAATTCTACGAGCAGTACTTC.

The chain combines TRBV6-1 with TRBJ1-2; 8 bases line up with TRBD1. The V gene end was trimmed by 5 bases and the J gene end by 8 bases; junction bases not matched to a gene: 7. CDR1 is MNHNS, CDR2 SASEGT, per germline. CDR3 length: 13 residues. In DNA, the CDR3 is TGTGCCAGCAGTACCGACAGGGGAGTCGGCTACACCTTC. Translation: CASSTDRGVGYTF.

The chain couples TRBV9 to TRBJ1-1, with a weak D call TRBD1 (6 bases). The CDR3 extends over 13 amino acids. Germline assignment: CDR1 SGDLS and CDR2 YYNGEE. V was cut by 4 bases and J by 1 base, with 8 bases left in between. The CDR3 DNA sequence: TGTGCCAGCAGCTTACAGGGGAACACTGAAGCTTTCTTT. Amino acid sequence: CASSLQGNTEAFF.

This clone was detected only a few times. This chain uses TRBV7-8 with TRBJ2-7, with 13 positions matching TRBD2. This CDR3 has 17 amino acids. Germline CDR1 SGHVS, CDR2 FQNEAQ. The J segment lost 8 bases and the V segment lost 1 base, leaving 11 bases of the junction unmatched. CDR3 protein: CASSLGTSGGSALKQYF. The CDR3 nucleotides read TGTGCCAGCAGCTTAGGGACTAGCGGGGGTTCCGCATTGAAGCAGTACTTC.

The sample holds a few counts of this clone. This rearrangement joins TRBV4-3 to TRBJ1-1; D not certain. The CDR3 totals 15 residues. CDR1 and CDR2 (germline): LGHNA, YSLEER. The V gene lost 1 base and the J gene lost 1 base, with 10 bases spanning the gap. In DNA, the CDR3 is TGCGCCAGCAGCCAAGCCGCTGGCAGGAACACTGAAGCTTTCTTT. This codes for CASSQAAGRNTEAFF.

The J gene is TRBJ2-1, the V gene TRBV5-1, with 9 bases matching TRBD2. Germline assignment: CDR1 SGHRS and CDR2 YFSETQ. This CDR3 is built from 15 residues. Unmatched junction bases numbered 6, after V lost 0 bases and J lost 8 bases. The CDR3 sequence is CASSLAAGGPDEQFF. Written as DNA, the CDR3 is TGCGCCAGCAGCTTGGCTGCGGGGGGGCCAGATGAGCAGTTCTTC.

This clone was counted once. This chain connects TRBV19 to TRBJ2-7; TRBD1 matches 9 bases. The CDR3 is made up of 15 amino acids. J lost 3 bases, V lost 5 bases, and 8 bases had no gene match. The germline V gene has CDR1 LNHDA and CDR2 SQIVND (reference sequence). CDR3 bases: TGTGCCAGTAGTTCTCCGGGACAGGGTGTCTACGAGCAGTACTTC. This gives the protein CASSSPGQGVYEQYF. Looking up the rest from reference TRBV19 and TRBJ2-7 gives the full variable domain: DGGITQSPKYLFRKEGQNVTLSCEQNLNHDAMYWYRQDPGQGLRLIYYSQIVNDFQKGDIAEGYSVSREKKESFPLTVTSAQKNPTAFYLCASSSPGQGVYEQYFGPGTRLTVT.

The J gene is TRBJ2-1, the V gene TRBV5-5; D is possibly TRBD2 (5 bases). Per germline, CDR1 SGHKS and CDR2 YYEKEE (reference sequence). With 0 bases removed from V and 8 bases from J, the gap between germline ends came to 9 bases. The CDR3 has 13 amino acids. CDR3 protein: CASSLVGSDEQFF. The CDR3 DNA sequence: TGTGCCAGCAGCTTGGTGGGTAGCGATGAGCAGTTCTTC.

Of note for this clone: Its ends do not fully match the called genes, so a read error is possible. This chain connects TRBV7-7 to TRBJ2-5; the D call may be TRBD1 or TRBD2 (5 bases each). Germline values: CDR1 SSHAT, CDR2 FNYEAQ (reference sequence). The CDR3 totals 13 residues. The CDR3 spells CASSTGTQETQYF. The CDR3 nucleotides are TGTGCTAGCAGCACCGGGACGCAAGAGACCCAGTACTTC. Variable domain in full (rest from reference TRBV7-7 and TRBJ2-5): GAGVSQSPRYKVTKRGQDVTLRCDPISSHATLYWYQQALGQGPEFLTYFNYEAQPDKSGLPSDRFSAERPEGSISTLTIQRTEQRDSAMYRCASSTGTQETQYFGPGTRLLVL.

This clone showed up just once. The CDR3 DNA follows: TGTGCCAGCAGCCCCGACAGCTCCTACGAGCAGTACTTC. Protein product: CASSPDSSYEQYF. The chain has TRBV5-4 and TRBJ2-7, with D perhaps TRBD1 (5 bases). Germline-derived CDR1 and CDR2 are SGHNT and YYREEE (reference sequence). V lost 4 bases, J lost 0 bases, and 8 bases lay in between. The CDR3 is made up of 13 amino acids. Full variable domain (outside the CDR3, taken from reference TRBV5-4 and TRBJ2-7): ETGVTQSPTHLIKTRGQQVTLRCSSQSGHNTVSWYQQALGQGPQFIFQYYREEENGRGNFPPRFSGLQFPNYSSELNVNALELDDSALYLCASSPDSSYEQYFGPGTRLTVT.

This clone has only a few counts. The rearrangement joins TRBV9 to TRBJ2-3, with 13 bases identical to TRBD2. Germline V CDR1 and CDR2: SGDLS, YYNGEE. Losses at the gene ends were 3 bases for V and 4 bases for J; bases not matched to a gene: 11. CDR3 length equals 18 residues. The CDR3 DNA follows: TGTGCCAGCAGCGGCGGGACTAGCGGGAATTGGGTGGCAGATACGCAGTATTTT. Amino acids: CASSGGTSGNWVADTQYF.

The V call is TRBV6-6, the J call TRBJ2-1; TRBD2 matches 8 bases. Germline V gene sequence: CDR1 MNHNY, CDR2 SVGAGI (reference sequence). V lost 8 bases and J lost 2; bases outside the gene matches: 5. CDR3 length: 14 amino acids. CDR3 DNA sequence: TGTGCCAGCCAAACTAGCGGAACCTACAATGAGCAGTTCTTC. Translating gives CASQTSGTYNEQFF.

This chain links TRBV28 with TRBJ2-7; 9 bases are a match to TRBD1. From germline, CDR1 is MDHEN and CDR2 SYDVKM. The CDR3 sequence is 13 residues long. J lost 5 bases, V lost 6 bases, and 5 bases had no gene match. The CDR3 loop is CASSGTGNDEQYF. The CDR3 DNA follows: TGTGCCAGCAGCGGGACAGGGAACGACGAGCAGTACTTC.

The V and J genes are TRBV19 and TRBJ2-3; D possibly corresponds to TRBD2 (5 bases). The ends were cut back, 0 bases at V and 5 bases at J, with 15 bases in the middle. Germline CDR1 is LNHDA and CDR2 is SQIVND (reference sequence). This CDR3 is built from 16 residues. In DNA form, the CDR3 reads TGTGCCAGTAGTATAGATCGGGGTAGCGCTGGAGATACGCAGTATTTT. Encoded protein: CASSIDRGSAGDTQYF. The full variable domain, completed using reference TRBV19 and TRBJ2-3, is DGGITQSPKYLFRKEGQNVTLSCEQNLNHDAMYWYRQDPGQGLRLIYYSQIVNDFQKGDIAEGYSVSREKKESFPLTVTSAQKNPTAFYLCASSIDRGSAGDTQYFGPGTRLTVL.

The V call is TRBV4-3, the J call TRBJ2-7; 10 bases line up with TRBD2. The CDR3 has 21 residues. The trim removed 3 bases at V and 3 bases at J, leaving 23 bases unmatched. Germline lookup yields CDR1 LGHNA and CDR2 YSLEER. The CDR3 region is CASSQDVQGRLLAGPIYEQYF. The CDR3 bases are TGCGCCAGCAGCCAGGATGTACAGGGCCGCCTACTAGCGGGGCCAATCTACGAGCAGTACTTC.

This chain connects TRBV7-6 to TRBJ2-7; the match to TRBD2 covers 11 bases. V shed 1 base, J shed 3 bases, and the junction held 5 bases outside the gene matches. This CDR3 has 16 residues. Germline V lookup: CDR1 SGHVS, CDR2 FNYEAQ. The chain's CDR3 is CASSLEQGTSGYEQYF. The CDR3 DNA reads as TGTGCCAGCAGCTTAGAGCAGGGGACTAGCGGCTACGAGCAGTACTTC.

The chain carries TRBV7-2 and TRBJ1-3, with D unresolved. CDR3 length equals 14 residues. The germline gives CDR1 SGHTA, CDR2 FQGNSA. Trimming pared 4 bases from V and 2 bases from J, leaving 9 bases between. CDR3 region: CASSSQSAGNTIYF. The CDR3 DNA is TGTGCCAGCAGCTCCCAGAGTGCTGGAAACACCATATATTTT.

This chain uses TRBV28 with TRBJ2-1, with a tentative D call TRBD1 (5 bases). V lost 7 bases and J lost 0, with 19 bases in between. Per germline, CDR1 MDHEN and CDR2 SYDVKM. The CDR3 has 17 amino acids. The chain's CDR3 is CASTRPRTILSYNEQFF. In nucleotides, the CDR3 is TGTGCCAGCACCAGACCCAGGACAATCCTCTCCTACAATGAGCAGTTCTTC. Based on the CDR3 plus reference TRBV28 and TRBJ2-1, the full variable domain is DVKVTQSSRYLVKRTGEKVFLECVQDMDHENMFWYRQDPGLGLRLIYFSYDVKMKEKGDIPEGYSVSREKKERFSLILESASTNQTSMYLCASTRPRTILSYNEQFFGPGTRLTVL.

V gene TRBV10-3 combines with J gene TRBJ2-3; 9 nucleotides match TRBD1. J gave up 3 bases and V 10 bases, and 5 bases lay outside the gene matches. Germline V gene sequence: CDR1 ENHRY, CDR2 SYGVKD. The CDR3 spans 13 residues. CDR3 residues: CATNRGQTDTQYF. CDR3 nucleotide sequence: TGTGCCACGAACAGGGGGCAGACAGATACGCAGTATTTT.

This chain uses TRBV27 with TRBJ1-5, with D unresolved. Trimming pared 3 bases from V and 4 bases from J, leaving 10 bases between. CDR1 is MNHEY, CDR2 SMNVEV, per germline (reference sequence). The CDR3 extends over 14 amino acids. The chain's CDR3 is CASSFRAVNQPQHF. The CDR3 DNA is TGTGCCAGCAGTTTCCGGGCCGTTAATCAGCCCCAGCATTTT.

Within the sample, this clone is medium-sized (0.01 to 0.1%). This chain joins TRBV28 and TRBJ2-7, with D tentatively TRBD2 (6 bases). Germline V gene lookup returns CDR1 MDHEN and CDR2 SYDVKM. The CDR3 is made up of 14 amino acids. The V and J ends lost 3 bases and 5 bases respectively, with 14 bases between them. CDR3 sequence (DNA): TGTGCCAGCAGTTTGCGGACTAATAATGACGAGCAGTACTTC. Protein product: CASSLRTNNDEQYF.

The chain combines TRBV7-9 with TRBJ1-1, with D unclear. In germline, CDR1 is SEHNR, CDR2 FQNEAQ (reference sequence). CDR3 length equals 14 residues. The germline V and J ends were trimmed by 7 bases and 2 bases, with 14 bases remaining between them. The CDR3 bases are TGTGCCAGCAACGAACGTAACTTAAACACTGAAGCTTTCTTT. Translation gives CASNERNLNTEAFF.

This clone was seen just once. The rearrangement joins TRBV25-1 to TRBJ2-7; possibly TRBD1 for D (6 bases). Looked up from germline, CDR1 is MGHDK and CDR2 is SYGVNS. The CDR3 consists of 12 residues. Trimming removed 6 bases at V and 7 bases at J, with 13 bases between. This chain's CDR3 is CASRQGSREQYF. The DNA for the CDR3 is TGTGCCAGCAGACAGGGCTCGCGGGAGCAGTACTTC.

This clone was counted a few times. V usage is TRBV6-5 and J usage is TRBJ1-5, with unresolved D. V dropped 6 bases and J dropped 0 bases, with 9 bases sitting between them. The CDR3 covers 14 residues. Germline CDR1 MNHEY, CDR2 SVGAGI. As DNA, the CDR3 is TGTGCCAGCAGCCCAGAGTATAGCAATCAGCCCCAGCATTTT. It specifies CASSPEYSNQPQHF.

A few counts support this clone. The rearrangement joins TRBV2 to TRBJ2-7, with TRBD2 matching over 10 bases. The ends lost 8 bases at V and 0 bases at J; junction bases unmatched: 10. The CDR3 sequence is 16 residues long. CDR1 is SNHLY and CDR2 is FYNNEI in the germline V gene. CDR3 DNA sequence: TGTGCCAGCCGACTCAGGACTAGCGGAGACTCCTACGAGCAGTACTTC. Protein sequence: CASRLRTSGDSYEQYF.

This clone was seen a single time. The rearrangement uses TRBV7-8 and TRBJ1-2; 7 nucleotides align to TRBD1. V dropped 5 bases and J dropped 5; count of bases not matched to a gene: 8. CDR3 length equals 14 residues. Germline V gene sequence: CDR1 SGHVS, CDR2 FQNEAQ. The DNA for the CDR3 is TGTGCCAGCAGCGGTAGGGACAGTCTGTATGGCTACACCTTC. This gives the protein CASSGRDSLYGYTF.